The 5 T cell receptor beta chains reported below all come from one sample, sequenced in a study of CD8 T cells in ankylosing spondylitis. TCRdb reprocessed the 5' RACE reads with MiXCR, giving one entry per CDR3 protein. The data contain approximately 540,000 distinct CDR3 sequences, approximately 12% of them singletons. Which antigens these TCRs recognize remains unknown. Regarding the study as a whole: Apparently characteristic of ankylosing spondylitis blood was a TCR beta motif (about 8 highly homologous variants).

Sequencing input: blood, either unsorted or a sorted T cell fraction (not recorded which). The receptor source for this set is a male donor with ankylosing spondylitis.

This rearrangement joins TRBV5-1 to TRBJ2-1; D gene ambiguous. Per germline, CDR1 SGHRS and CDR2 YFSETQ. The CDR3 runs 15 residues. Between the trimmed V and J ends, which lost 9 bases and 3 bases, there was a span of 19 bases. CDR3 DNA: TGCGCCACCTCTATAGTCCCTGGGGACTACAATGAGCAGTTCTTC. Translating it yields CATSIVPGDYNEQFF.

The gene calls are TRBV7-7 and TRBJ2-1; 9 bases are shared with TRBD2. Germline V CDR1 and CDR2: SSHAT, FNYEAQ (reference sequence). V shed 6 bases and J 10 bases; nucleotides not matched to a gene: 13. There are 15 residues in the CDR3. The CDR3 sequence: CASSSQLAGPREQFF. CDR3 DNA: TGTGCCAGCAGTTCACAGCTAGCGGGGCCTCGGGAGCAGTTCTTC.

This clonotype was seen a handful of times. CDR3: CSARNGYTF. The CDR3 DNA is TGCAGTGCTAGAAATGGCTACACCTTC. The genes are TRBV20-1 and TRBJ1-2; D gene uncertain. CDR3 size: 9 residues. Germline V gene sequence: CDR1 DFQATT, CDR2 SNEGSKA (reference sequence). Trimming took off 2 bases at V and 6 bases at J, with 1 base between the two ends.

This clonotype has at least ten counts. The CDR3 nucleotides are TGCGCCAGCAGCTCCGGAGGGCCTCGCACCGGGGAGCTGTTTTTT. Translation: CASSSGGPRTGELFF. The gene calls are TRBV5-1 and TRBJ2-2, with TRBD2 as a possible D gene (6 bases). The CDR3 has 15 residues. The V gene lost 3 bases and the J gene lost 4 bases, with 13 bases spanning the gap. Germline values: CDR1 SGHRS, CDR2 YFSETQ. Drawing the rest from reference TRBV5-1 and TRBJ2-2, the complete variable domain is KAGVTQTPRYLIKTRGQQVTLSCSPISGHRSVSWYQQTPGQGLQFLFEYFSETQRNKGNFPGRFSGRQFSNSRSEMNVSTLELGDSALYLCASSSGGPRTGELFFGEGSRLTVL.

This clonotype was recorded only once. The V gene is TRBV9, the J gene TRBJ1-5, with TRBD1 as a possible D gene (5 bases). The CDR3 contains 13 residues. Trimming pared 4 bases from V and 7 bases from J, leaving 12 bases between. Germline CDR1 SGDLS, CDR2 YYNGEE. CDR3 nucleotide sequence: TGTGCCAGCAGCCCTAGCGGGACGCAGCCCCAGCATTTT. It specifies CASSPSGTQPQHF.